The 28 T cell receptor beta chains given below trace back to one sample, sequenced in a study of T-cell reconstitution after alpha-beta-depleted transplantation in children. The TCRbeta library was prepared with unique molecular identifiers. TCRdb passed the PCR reads through MiXCR, listing each CDR3 protein once. The sample lists more than 85,000 distinct CDR3 sequences, under 13% seen once, with around 8.2% in the top ten. The sample here was PBMCs from the stem cell graft donor, taken from the stem cell graft. These TCRs come from a human donor who donated a stem cell graft to a child with acute lymphoblastic leukemia.

With regard to this clonotype: This could be a read error, since a much larger clone is one nucleotide away. The chain employs TRBV3-1 and TRBJ2-7; D remains ambiguous. Germline loops: CDR1 LGHDT, CDR2 YNNKEL (reference sequence). The CDR3 covers 12 residues. CDR3 nucleotides: TGTGCCAGCAGCTTCACTGCCTACGACCAGTACTTC. Its protein is CASSFTAYDQYF.

This clonotype was seen at least ten times. The chain joins TRBV5-1 to TRBJ2-7; D gene uncertain. The CDR3 consists of 15 residues. Deletions cut 3 bases from V and 4 bases from J, with 17 bases between. Germline-derived CDR1 and CDR2 are SGHRS and YFSETQ. The CDR3 region has the DNA TGCGCCAGCAGCTCTGGGAACGCTTTAGTTTACGAGCAGTACTTC. The encoded protein is CASSSGNALVYEQYF.

This clonotype was picked up many times. V and J are TRBV7-9 and TRBJ2-7, with 8 bases lining up with TRBD2. V lost 3 bases to trimming and J lost 1 base; unmatched junction nucleotides: 11. CDR1 and CDR2 from the germline V gene are SEHNR and FQNEAQ (reference sequence). The CDR3 covers 17 residues. Here the CDR3 reads CASSFPSRGGQSYEQYF. The CDR3 DNA is TGTGCCAGCAGCTTCCCGTCCCGGGGGGGTCAGTCCTACGAGCAGTACTTC.

This clonotype was observed at least ten times. This chain uses TRBV4-2 with TRBJ2-2; 7 nucleotides match TRBD2. Looked up from germline, CDR1 is LGHNA and CDR2 is YNFKEQ. The CDR3 sequence is 16 residues long. V dropped 4 bases and J dropped 7; count of bases not matched to a gene: 12. CDR3 residues: CASSPRGQGGDGELFF. The CDR3 DNA reads TGTGCCAGCAGCCCCCGCGGGCAGGGAGGGGACGGGGAGCTGTTTTTT.

This clonotype came up many times. This sequence joins TRBV5-6 and TRBJ2-7; TRBD1 is a possible D gene (6 bases). The CDR3 is 14 amino acids. Germline assignment: CDR1 SGHDT and CDR2 YYEEEE. V shed 4 bases and J shed 5 bases, with 16 bases lying between them. The chain's CDR3 is CASSPDTGWDEQYF. CDR3 in DNA: TGTGCCAGCAGCCCTGATACAGGGTGGGACGAGCAGTACTTC.

This clonotype was observed at least ten times. The chain employs TRBV12-3 or TRBV12-4 and TRBJ2-5, with TRBD1 identical over 7 bases. There are 13 residues in the CDR3. The V gene end was trimmed by 6 bases and the J gene end by 2 bases; junction bases not matched to a gene: 3. In DNA, the CDR3 is TGTGCCAGCAGGATGACAGGGCAAGAGACCCAGTACTTC. As protein: CASRMTGQETQYF.

This clonotype was detected ten times or more. The chain carries TRBV5-1 and TRBJ2-5; D remains ambiguous. Germline-derived CDR1 and CDR2 are SGHRS and YFSETQ. This CDR3 contains 13 residues. The ends were cut back, 3 bases at V and 3 bases at J, with 9 bases in the middle. The CDR3 reads CASSYSGKETQYF. Here the CDR3 DNA reads TGCGCCAGCAGCTATAGTGGGAAAGAGACCCAGTACTTC.

J is TRBJ2-7 and V is TRBV6-2 or TRBV6-3; tentatively, D is TRBD1 or TRBD2 (6 bases each). V shed 2 bases and J shed 6 bases, with 11 bases lying between them. This CDR3 spans 13 amino acids. Looked up from germline, CDR1 is MNHEY and CDR2 is SVGEGT. The CDR3 coding sequence is TGTGCCAGCAGTTACGGGGGGCTAGGCGAGCAGTACTTC. Encoded protein: CASSYGGLGEQYF.

The table lists this clonotype with many counts. This chain joins TRBV10-3 and TRBJ2-1, with a tentative D call TRBD2 (7 bases). V gave up 2 bases and J gave up 0 bases, with 14 bases separating them. This CDR3 comprises 17 residues. Germline V gene lookup returns CDR1 ENHRY and CDR2 SYGVKD. CDR3 nucleotide sequence: TGTGCCATCAGTGAGAATCGCGGGGGCAGCTCCTACAATGAGCAGTTCTTC. The encoded protein is CAISENRGGSSYNEQFF.

There are many counts of this clonotype. The V call is TRBV7-8, the J call TRBJ2-6, with D perhaps matching TRBD2 (6 bases). CDR3 size: 16 residues. Deletions cut 1 base from V and 3 bases from J, with 10 bases between. Germline values: CDR1 SGHVS, CDR2 FQNEAQ. The CDR3 reads CASSLVGGGGANVLTF. The CDR3 nucleotides are TGTGCCAGCAGCTTAGTTGGGGGAGGTGGGGCCAACGTCCTGACTTTC.

This clonotype was seen ten or more times. The chain is built from TRBV19 and TRBJ2-2; 7 positions match TRBD2. This CDR3 has 15 amino acids. Germline lookup yields CDR1 LNHDA and CDR2 SQIVND (reference sequence). After removal of 0 bases from V and 7 bases from J, the junction contained 5 bases not matched to a gene. The CDR3 sequence is CASSIDGTTIGELFF. CDR3 sequence (DNA): TGTGCCAGTAGTATAGATGGGACTACCATCGGGGAGCTGTTTTTT.

Many counts were recorded for this clonotype. The V and J genes are TRBV5-6 and TRBJ1-2, with TRBD1 as a possible D gene (6 bases). The CDR3 sequence is 16 residues long. Looked up from germline, CDR1 is SGHDT and CDR2 is YYEEEE. V lost 5 bases to trimming and J lost 4 bases, with 21 bases between them. The CDR3 coding sequence is TGTGCCAGCAGATATGAACCGGGGGGCGTCGTCTATGGCTACACCTTC. It encodes CASRYEPGGVVYGYTF.

This clonotype occurred many times. The V and J genes are TRBV7-2 and TRBJ2-5, with a tentative D call TRBD2 (6 bases). In germline, CDR1 is SGHTA, CDR2 FQGNSA. The CDR3 covers 14 residues. The V and J ends lost 5 bases and 2 bases respectively, with 12 bases between them. This CDR3 reads CASSTYAGQETQYF. CDR3 nucleotides: TGTGCCAGCAGCACCTACGCGGGACAAGAGACCCAGTACTTC.

This clonotype has at least ten counts. The chain carries TRBV29-1 and TRBJ2-2; 7 positions agree with TRBD1. The CDR3 extends over 17 amino acids. Germline CDR1 and CDR2: SQVTM and ANQGSEA. J lost 5 bases, V lost 4 bases, and 16 bases had no gene match. For the CDR3, the DNA is TGCAGCGTTGCCCCTAACAGGGGCTCTAGAGTTACCGGGGAGCTGTTTTTT. It yields the protein CSVAPNRGSRVTGELFF.

This clonotype was counted at least ten times. The chain couples TRBV7-3 to TRBJ2-1; D is unresolved. The CDR3 contains 15 residues. V lost 0 bases, J lost 1 base, and 7 bases lay in between. Germline lookup yields CDR1 SGHTA and CDR2 FQGTGA. CDR3 DNA: TGTGCCAGCAGCTTAACGGCTGGTTCCTACAATGAGCAGTTCTTC. Its translation: CASSLTAGSYNEQFF.

In its sample, this clonotype was seen many times. The genes are TRBV20-1 and TRBJ2-3; the D call may be TRBD1 or TRBD2 (5 bases each). V gave up 6 bases and J gave up 5 bases, with 21 bases separating them. The CDR3 runs to 15 residues. Germline V gene lookup returns CDR1 DFQATT and CDR2 SNEGSKA (reference sequence). For the CDR3, the DNA is TGCAGTGCATCCTCCCGGACCCCTGGGGGAGATACGCAGTATTTT. Its translation: CSASSRTPGGDTQYF.

This clonotype was counted ten times or more. The chain employs TRBV14 and TRBJ2-5; possible D gene TRBD2, 6 bases. Germline CDR1 is SGHDN and CDR2 is FVKESK. V was clipped by 1 base and J by 7 bases, with 10 bases between them. The CDR3 totals 13 residues. CDR3 region: CASSQAPGGTQYF. CDR3 nucleotides: TGTGCCAGCAGCCAAGCTCCCGGGGGGACCCAGTACTTC.

This clonotype was observed many times. CDR3 sequence: CSAVLNNEQFF. The DNA for the CDR3 is TGCAGTGCCGTTCTAAACAATGAGCAGTTCTTC. The chain joins TRBV20-1 to TRBJ2-1; D is unclear. This CDR3 contains 11 residues. CDR1 is DFQATT, CDR2 SNEGSKA, per germline (reference sequence). Trimming shortened V by 6 bases and J by 5 bases, and 8 bases separated the two germline ends.

This clonotype has more than one count but fewer than ten. The V gene is TRBV4-3, the J gene TRBJ2-2; the D gene is possibly TRBD2 (6 bases). Germline V gene sequence: CDR1 LGHNA, CDR2 YSLEER. The CDR3 loop spans 17 amino acids. Trimming took 3 bases from V and 4 from J, leaving 18 bases between them. The CDR3 protein is CASSQEGLGLFTGELFF. The CDR3 bases are TGCGCCAGCAGCCAGGAGGGGCTTGGACTGTTCACCGGGGAGCTGTTTTTT.

In its sample, this clonotype was seen many times. This chain links TRBV6-1 with TRBJ2-7; D gene unclear. This CDR3 contains 14 residues. In germline, CDR1 is MNHNS, CDR2 SASEGT. Deletions cut 8 bases from V and 0 bases from J, with 14 bases between. The CDR3 loop is CASFHTVVSYEQYF. The CDR3 DNA reads TGTGCCAGCTTTCATACAGTAGTCTCCTACGAGCAGTACTTC.

In its sample, this clonotype was seen many times. The J gene is TRBJ2-1, the V gene TRBV7-3; TRBD2 agrees at 10 bases. J lost 10 bases, V lost 5 bases, and 8 bases had no gene match. The CDR3 has 14 residues. CDR1 is SGHTA, CDR2 FQGTGA, per germline. CDR3 DNA sequence: TGTGCCAGCAGCCGGACTAGCGGAGCAGGGGAGCAGTTCTTC. Protein: CASSRTSGAGEQFF.

A note on this clonotype: One base away lies a much larger clone, so this may be a sequencing read error. The V and J genes are TRBV19 and TRBJ2-7; D is unclear. V was pared by 8 bases and J by 5 bases, with 16 bases between. The CDR3 loop spans 13 amino acids. Germline CDR1 is LNHDA and CDR2 is SQIVND (reference sequence). The CDR3 sequence: CASATWHLDEQYF. In DNA, the CDR3 is TGTGCCAGTGCCACGTGGCATCTAGACGAGCAGTACTTC.

This clonotype was seen at least ten times. This sequence joins TRBV29-1 and TRBJ1-1, with 9 bases that match TRBD1. The CDR3 is 14 residues long. CDR1 SQVTM and CDR2 ANQGSEA come from the germline V gene. The V and J ends lost 4 bases and 1 base, in that order; junction bases with no gene match: 4. The CDR3 DNA follows: TGCAGCGTTGGGGGGGGACAGGGGAACACTGAAGCTTTCTTT. Translation: CSVGGGQGNTEAFF. Drawing the rest from reference TRBV29-1 and TRBJ1-1, the complete variable domain is SAVISQKPSRDICQRGTSLTIQCQVDSQVTMMFWYRQQPGQSLTLIATANQGSEATYESGFVIDKFPISRPNLTFSTLTVSNMSPEDSSIYLCSVGGGQGNTEAFFGQGTRLTVV.

Turning to this clonotype: The CDR3 carries no conserved terminal phenylalanine or tryptophan, so it likely arises from a read error. The chain carries TRBV5-1 and TRBJ2-3; D possibly corresponds to TRBD2 (6 bases). This CDR3 is built from 15 residues. V was shortened by 1 base and J by 4 bases, with 13 bases between the two germline ends. The germline gives CDR1 SGHRS, CDR2 YFSETQ. The CDR3 DNA sequence: TGCGCCAGCAGCTTGACACCGGGAGCGTCAGATACGCAGTATTTG. This encodes CASSLTPGASDTQYL.

This clonotype has a count of ten or more. V gene TRBV12-3 or TRBV12-4 combines with J gene TRBJ2-5; 7 bases fit TRBD1. With V trimmed by 7 bases and J by 2 bases, 7 bases remained unmatched. The CDR3 has 14 residues. The CDR3 sequence: CASTFGTAQETQYF. DNA of the CDR3: TGTGCCAGCACCTTCGGGACAGCACAAGAGACCCAGTACTTC.

This clonotype was seen ten or more times. This chain uses TRBV7-2 with TRBJ2-3, with TRBD2 identical over 11 bases. Looked up from germline, CDR1 is SGHTA and CDR2 is FQGNSA. The CDR3 runs to 15 residues. J gave up 10 bases and V 8 bases, and 14 bases lay outside the gene matches. CDR3 DNA sequence: TGTGCCAGCCGCCCCATCACTAGCGGGAGCTCGGCGCAGTATTTT. Translating gives CASRPITSGSSAQYF.

This clonotype was observed many times. The chain links TRBV4-3 to TRBJ1-4; D remains ambiguous. V gave up 2 bases and J gave up 8 bases, with 21 bases separating them. The CDR3 runs to 17 residues. Germline lookup yields CDR1 LGHNA and CDR2 YSLEER. CDR3: CASSQRLAGRRLEKLFF. DNA for the CDR3: TGCGCCAGCAGCCAAAGATTAGCCGGGAGAAGGTTGGAAAAACTGTTTTTT.

In regard to this clonotype: Being one base from a much bigger clone, this may be a read error. The chain couples TRBV12-3 or TRBV12-4 to TRBJ2-1, with TRBD2 identical over 12 bases. This CDR3 is 19 amino acids long. CDR3 nucleotide sequence: TGTGCCTGCAGTTTAGCGCTAGCGGGAGGGCCGGGGACCTCCAATGAGCAGTTCTTC. Protein sequence: CACSLALAGGPGTSNEQFF.